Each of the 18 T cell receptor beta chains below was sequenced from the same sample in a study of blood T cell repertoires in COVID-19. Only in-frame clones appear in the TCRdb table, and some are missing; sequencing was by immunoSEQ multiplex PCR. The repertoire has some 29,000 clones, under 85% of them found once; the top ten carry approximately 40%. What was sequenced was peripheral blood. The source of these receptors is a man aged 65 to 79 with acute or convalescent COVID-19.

The CDR3 DNA follows: TGTGCCAGCAGCTTGTGGGACAGGGCTTACAATGAGCAGTTCTTC. Protein: CASSLWDRAYNEQFF. The rearrangement links TRBV5-6 to TRBJ2-1; TRBD1 matches 9 bases. CDR1 and CDR2 (germline): SGHDT, YYEEEE. This CDR3 is 15 amino acids long. Unmatched junction bases numbered 3, after V lost 1 base and J lost 4 bases.

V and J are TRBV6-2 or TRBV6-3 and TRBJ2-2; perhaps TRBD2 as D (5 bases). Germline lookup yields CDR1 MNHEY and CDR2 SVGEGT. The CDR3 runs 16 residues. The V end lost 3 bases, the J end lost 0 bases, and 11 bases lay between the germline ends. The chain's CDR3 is CASSYRRRTNTGELFF. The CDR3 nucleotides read TGTGCCAGCAGTTATCGGAGGCGGACGAACACCGGGGAGCTGTTTTTT.

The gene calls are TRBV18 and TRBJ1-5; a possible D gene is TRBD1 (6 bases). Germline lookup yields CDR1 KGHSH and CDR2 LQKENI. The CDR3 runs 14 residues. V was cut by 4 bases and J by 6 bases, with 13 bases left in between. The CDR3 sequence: CASSQTGYFQPQHF. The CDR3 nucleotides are TGTGCCAGCTCACAAACAGGGTATTTTCAGCCCCAGCATTTT.

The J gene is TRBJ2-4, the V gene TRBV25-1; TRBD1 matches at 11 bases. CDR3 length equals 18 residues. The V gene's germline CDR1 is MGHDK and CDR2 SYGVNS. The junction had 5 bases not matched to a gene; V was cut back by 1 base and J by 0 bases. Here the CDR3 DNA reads TGTGCCAGCAGTGAATCCGGACAGGGGGCCGTAGCCAAAAACATTCAGTACTTC. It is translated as CASSESGQGAVAKNIQYF.

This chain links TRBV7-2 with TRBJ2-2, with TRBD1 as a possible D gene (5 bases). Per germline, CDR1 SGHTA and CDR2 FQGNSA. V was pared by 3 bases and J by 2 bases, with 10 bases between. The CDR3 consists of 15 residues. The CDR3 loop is CASSFTTGNTGELFF. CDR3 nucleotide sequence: TGTGCCAGCAGCTTTACTACAGGCAACACCGGGGAGCTGTTTTTT.

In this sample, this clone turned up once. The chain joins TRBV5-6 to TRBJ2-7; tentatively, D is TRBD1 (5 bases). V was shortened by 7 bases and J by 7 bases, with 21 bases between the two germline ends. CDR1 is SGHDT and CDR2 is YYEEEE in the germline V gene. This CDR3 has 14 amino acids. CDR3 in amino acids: CASRIRQPNREQYF. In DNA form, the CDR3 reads TGTGCCAGCCGTATTCGACAGCCTAATAGGGAGCAGTACTTC.

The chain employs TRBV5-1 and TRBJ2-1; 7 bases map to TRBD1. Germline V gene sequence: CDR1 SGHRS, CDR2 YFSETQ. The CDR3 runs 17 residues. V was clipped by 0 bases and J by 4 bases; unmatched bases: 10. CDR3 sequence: CASSLAIQGEIYNEQFF. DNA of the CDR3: TGCGCCAGCAGCTTGGCCATTCAGGGGGAAATTTACAATGAGCAGTTCTTC. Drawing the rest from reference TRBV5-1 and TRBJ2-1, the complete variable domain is KAGVTQTPRYLIKTRGQQVTLSCSPISGHRSVSWYQQTPGQGLQFLFEYFSETQRNKGNFPGRFSGRQFSNSRSEMNVSTLELGDSALYLCASSLAIQGEIYNEQFFGPGTRLTVL.

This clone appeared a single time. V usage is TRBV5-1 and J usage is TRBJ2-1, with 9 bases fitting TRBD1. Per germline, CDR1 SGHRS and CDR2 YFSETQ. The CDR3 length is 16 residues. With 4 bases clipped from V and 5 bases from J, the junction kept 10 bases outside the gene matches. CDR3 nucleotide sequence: TGCGCCAGCAGCCAAACCGGGACAGGGAAGCACAATGAGCAGTTCTTC. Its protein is CASSQTGTGKHNEQFF.

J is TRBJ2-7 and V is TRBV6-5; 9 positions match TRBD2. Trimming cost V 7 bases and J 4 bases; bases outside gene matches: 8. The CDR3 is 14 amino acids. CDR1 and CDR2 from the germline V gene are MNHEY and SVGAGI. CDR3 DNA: TGTGCCAGCACAGCGGGGGGTCGCCTGTACGAGCAGTACTTC. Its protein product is CASTAGGRLYEQYF.

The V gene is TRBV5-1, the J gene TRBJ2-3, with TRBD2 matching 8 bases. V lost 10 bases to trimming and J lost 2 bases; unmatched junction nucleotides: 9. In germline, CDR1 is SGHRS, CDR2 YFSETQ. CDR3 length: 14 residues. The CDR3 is CASGLVGVTDTQYF. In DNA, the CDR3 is TGCGCCTCGGGACTAGTCGGGGTCACAGATACGCAGTATTTT.

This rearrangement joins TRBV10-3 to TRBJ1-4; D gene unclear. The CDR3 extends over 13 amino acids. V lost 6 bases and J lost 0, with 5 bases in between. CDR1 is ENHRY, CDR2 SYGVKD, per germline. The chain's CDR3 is CAISTATNEKLFF. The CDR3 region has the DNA TGTGCCATCAGCACTGCAACTAATGAAAAACTGTTTTTT.

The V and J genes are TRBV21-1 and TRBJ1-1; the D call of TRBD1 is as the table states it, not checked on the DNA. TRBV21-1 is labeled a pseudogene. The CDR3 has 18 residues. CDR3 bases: TGTGCCAGCATTCTACCTCCGAAAGGACAGGAACTTAACACTGAAGCTTTCTTT. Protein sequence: CASILPPKGQELNTEAFF.

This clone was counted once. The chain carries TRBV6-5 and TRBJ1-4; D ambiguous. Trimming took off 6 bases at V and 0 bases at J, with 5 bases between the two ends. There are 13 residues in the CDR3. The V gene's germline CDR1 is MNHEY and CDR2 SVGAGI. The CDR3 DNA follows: TGTGCCAGCAGAGGAGCAACTAATGAAAAACTGTTTTTT. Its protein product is CASRGATNEKLFF.

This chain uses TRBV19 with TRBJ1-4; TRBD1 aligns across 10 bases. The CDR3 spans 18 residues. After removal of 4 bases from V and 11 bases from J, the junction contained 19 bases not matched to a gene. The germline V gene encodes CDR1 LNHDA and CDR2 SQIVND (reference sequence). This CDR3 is CASSTSGTGEMREKKLFF. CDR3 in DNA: TGTGCCAGTAGTACCAGCGGGACAGGGGAGATGCGGGAGAAGAAACTGTTTTTT. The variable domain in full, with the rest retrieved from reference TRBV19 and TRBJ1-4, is DGGITQSPKYLFRKEGQNVTLSCEQNLNHDAMYWYRQDPGQGLRLIYYSQIVNDFQKGDIAEGYSVSREKKESFPLTVTSAQKNPTAFYLCASSTSGTGEMREKKLFFGSGTQLSVL.

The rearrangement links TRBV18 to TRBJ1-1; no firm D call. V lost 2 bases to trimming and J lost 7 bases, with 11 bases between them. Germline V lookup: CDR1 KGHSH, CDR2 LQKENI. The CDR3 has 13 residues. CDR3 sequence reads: CASSPLTSNEAFF. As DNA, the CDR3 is TGTGCCAGCTCACCATTAACTAGTAATGAAGCTTTCTTT.

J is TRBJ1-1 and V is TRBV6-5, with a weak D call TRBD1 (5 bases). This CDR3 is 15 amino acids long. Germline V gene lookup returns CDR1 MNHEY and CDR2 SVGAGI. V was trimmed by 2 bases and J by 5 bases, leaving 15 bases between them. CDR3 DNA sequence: TGTGCCAGCAGTTACAGTACAGGCCGGGGGACTGAAGCTTTCTTT. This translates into CASSYSTGRGTEAFF.

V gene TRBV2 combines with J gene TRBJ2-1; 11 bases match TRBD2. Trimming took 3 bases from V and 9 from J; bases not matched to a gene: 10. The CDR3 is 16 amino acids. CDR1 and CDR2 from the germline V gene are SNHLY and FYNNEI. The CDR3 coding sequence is TGTGCCAGCAGTGAGACGACTAGCGGGATCCGCACTGAGCAGTTCTTC. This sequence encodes CASSETTSGIRTEQFF.

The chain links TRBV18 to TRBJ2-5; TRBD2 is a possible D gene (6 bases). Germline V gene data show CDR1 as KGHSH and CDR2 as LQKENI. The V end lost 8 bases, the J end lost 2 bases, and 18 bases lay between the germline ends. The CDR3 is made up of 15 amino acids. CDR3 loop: CASALAGKGQETQYF. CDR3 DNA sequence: TGTGCCAGCGCACTTGCGGGGAAAGGGCAAGAGACCCAGTACTTC. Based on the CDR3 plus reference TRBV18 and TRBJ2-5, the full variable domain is NAGVMQNPRHLVRRRGQEARLRCSPMKGHSHVYWYRQLPEEGLKFMVYLQKENIIDESGMPKERFSAEFPKEGPSILRIQQVVRGDSAAYFCASALAGKGQETQYFGPGTRLLVL.